These 22 T cell receptor beta chains originate from one sample sequenced in a study of OX40 agonist ivuxolimab in advanced cancers. Assay used: immunoSEQ multiplex PCR; TCRdb lists only in-frame clones, some missing. The sample comprises over 100,000 clones, 85% to 95% of which are singletons, and 0.9% to 1.2% rests with the top ten. This specimen consisted of CD4+ or CD8+ T cells sorted from blood, obtained in a trial of the OX40 agonist ivuxolimab. The origin of the receptors is an adult with an advanced solid tumor such as melanoma, head and neck, liver or kidney cancer.

The V call is TRBV28, the J call TRBJ2-7; a possible D gene is TRBD2 (5 bases). Germline assignment: CDR1 MDHEN and CDR2 SYDVKM. V lost 6 bases to trimming and J lost 0 bases, with 18 bases between them. This CDR3 region has 16 residues. CDR3 protein: CASSHPLATSSYEQYF. For the CDR3, the DNA is TGTGCCAGCAGCCACCCCCTAGCTACTAGCTCCTACGAGCAGTACTTC. Using reference TRBV28 and TRBJ2-7 for the parts outside the CDR3, the full variable domain is DVKVTQSSRYLVKRTGEKVFLECVQDMDHENMFWYRQDPGLGLRLIYFSYDVKMKEKGDIPEGYSVSREKKERFSLILESASTNQTSMYLCASSHPLATSSYEQYFGPGTRLTVT.

This clone was counted once. In nucleotides, the CDR3 is TGTGCCATCAGTGAATGGGGAGACCCACCAACTGAAGCTTTCTTT. Translating it yields CAISEWGDPPTEAFF. The rearrangement joins TRBV10-3 to TRBJ1-1; D uncertain. The germline V gene has CDR1 ENHRY and CDR2 SYGVKD. The CDR3 loop spans 15 amino acids. V lost 3 bases and J 5 bases, leaving 16 bases between the germline ends.

The chain combines TRBV6-6 with TRBJ2-7; possibly TRBD1 for D (6 bases). Deletions cut 0 bases from V and 3 bases from J, with 6 bases between. CDR1 MNHNY and CDR2 SVGAGI come from the germline V gene (reference sequence). There are 13 residues in the CDR3. As DNA, the CDR3 is TGTGCCAGCAGTTACTCCAGGGGCTACGAGCAGTACTTC. This sequence encodes CASSYSRGYEQYF.

The CDR3 nucleotides read TGTGCCACCAGCAGAGGGAGGAGGCCTAATGAAAAACTGTTTTTT. Translation: CATSRGRRPNEKLFF. The rearrangement links TRBV15 to TRBJ1-4; D ambiguous. V dropped 1 base and J dropped 3 bases, with 9 bases sitting between them. Looked up from germline, CDR1 is LNHNV and CDR2 is YYDKDF (reference sequence). The CDR3 is 15 amino acids.

The DNA for the CDR3 is TGTGCCAGCTCACCAATGAGGGGACAAATCACCGGGGAGCTGTTTTTT. Translated, it gives CASSPMRGQITGELFF. The chain recombines TRBV18 with TRBJ2-2; weak D call: TRBD1 (6 bases). CDR1 and CDR2 (germline): KGHSH, LQKENI. CDR3 size: 16 residues. V dropped 2 bases and J dropped 4 bases, with 14 bases sitting between them.

This chain links TRBV9 with TRBJ1-4; 9 bases line up with TRBD1. Germline V CDR1 and CDR2: SGDLS, YYNGEE. The CDR3 contains 14 residues. After removal of 4 bases from V and 6 bases from J, the junction contained 4 bases not matched to a gene. The CDR3 sequence: CASSPGQGDEKLFF. The CDR3, as DNA: TGTGCCAGCAGCCCGGGACAGGGTGATGAAAAACTGTTTTTT. The complete variable domain, with remaining parts taken from reference TRBV9 and TRBJ1-4, reads DSGVTQTPKHLITATGQRVTLRCSPRSGDLSVYWYQQSLDQGLQFLIQYYNGEERAKGNILERFSAQQFPDLHSELNLSSLELGDSALYFCASSPGQGDEKLFFGSGTQLSVL.

The chain links TRBV6-5 to TRBJ2-3, with D tentatively TRBD2 (6 bases). Trimming stripped 6 bases from V and 5 bases from J, with 9 bases between. This CDR3 contains 12 residues. CDR1 is MNHEY, CDR2 SVGAGI, per germline. CDR3 residues: CASSNGGDTQYF. The CDR3 DNA is TGTGCCAGCAGCAACGGGGGAGATACGCAGTATTTT.

CDR3 nucleotide sequence: TGTGCCAGTAGTATACAAGTGGGACAGGGTAAAGGAGGCGCTGAAGCTTTCTTT. Translating it yields CASSIQVGQGKGGAEAFF. The genes are TRBV19 and TRBJ1-1; 9 bases fit TRBD1. J lost 6 bases, V lost 2 bases, and 16 bases had no gene match. CDR1 LNHDA and CDR2 SQIVND come from the germline V gene (reference sequence). The CDR3 spans 18 residues.

The V call is TRBV5-1, the J call TRBJ2-7, with 8 nucleotides matching TRBD1. The CDR3 totals 14 residues. V shed 3 bases, J shed 5 bases, and the junction held 7 bases outside the gene matches. Germline V lookup: CDR1 SGHRS, CDR2 YFSETQ. In nucleotides, the CDR3 is TGCGCCAGCAGCTCGCCCCGGACAGGGAACGAGCAGTACTTC. Encoded protein: CASSSPRTGNEQYF.

The V call is TRBV7-9, the J call TRBJ1-5; D is ambiguous. V was clipped by 5 bases and J by 6 bases, with 11 bases between them. The CDR3 sequence is 13 residues long. Germline-derived CDR1 and CDR2 are SEHNR and FQNEAQ (reference sequence). The CDR3 here is CASSQLTGQPQHF. CDR3 in DNA: TGTGCCAGCAGCCAACTCACGGGTCAGCCCCAGCATTTT.

This chain links TRBV11-2 with TRBJ2-1; D ambiguous. This CDR3 spans 15 amino acids. Germline CDR1 is SGHAT and CDR2 is FQNNGV. Trimming cost V 6 bases and J 1 base, with 13 bases left between them. The CDR3 region is CASRPDLGSYNEQFF. Written as DNA, the CDR3 is TGTGCCAGCAGACCCGACTTGGGGTCCTACAATGAGCAGTTCTTC.

V and J are TRBV5-1 and TRBJ2-5, with 8 bases aligning to TRBD1. Judging by the DNA end, TRBJ2-7 fits better; the J call may be wrong. This CDR3 is built from 14 residues. Per the germline V gene, CDR1 is SGHRS and CDR2 is YFSETQ. The CDR3 nucleotides read TGCGCCAGCAGCTCGCCCCGGACAGGGAACGAGCAGTACTTC. Its protein is CASSSPRTGNEQYF.

The J gene is TRBJ2-7, the V gene TRBV10-3, with 7 bases fitting TRBD2. V trimming: 8 bases; J trimming: 5 bases; junction bases outside the gene matches: 3. The CDR3 is 11 amino acids. The V gene's germline CDR1 is ENHRY and CDR2 SYGVKD. Here the CDR3 reads CAIGGGHEQYF. DNA of the CDR3: TGTGCCATCGGGGGGGGACACGAGCAGTACTTC.

This clone was counted a single time. This chain joins TRBV27 and TRBJ1-4; D is ambiguous. This CDR3 contains 13 residues. Germline-derived CDR1 and CDR2 are MNHEY and SMNVEV (reference sequence). Trimming pared 8 bases from V and 5 bases from J, leaving 12 bases between. CDR3 loop: CASRSRGNEKLFF. The CDR3 bases are TGTGCCAGCCGGAGTCGAGGGAATGAAAAACTGTTTTTT.

A remark on this clone: Different DNA sequences within this sample yield the same CDR3. V and J are TRBV7-2 and TRBJ1-2; D gene uncertain. V was pared by 1 base and J by 4 bases, with 7 bases between. Per germline, CDR1 SGHTA and CDR2 FQGNSA. This CDR3 is built from 13 residues. CDR3 sequence (DNA): TGTGCCAGCAGCTTAGGGGCGGTCTATGGCTACACCTTC. It is translated as CASSLGAVYGYTF.

This chain connects TRBV28 to TRBJ1-1; 10 bases align to TRBD1. The CDR3 covers 15 residues. The V gene end was trimmed by 2 bases and the J gene end by 6 bases; junction bases not matched to a gene: 6. Germline CDR1 MDHEN, CDR2 SYDVKM. The CDR3 DNA sequence: TGTGCCAGCAGTTTAATGACAGGGGGCAACGCTGAAGCTTTCTTT. Encoded protein: CASSLMTGGNAEAFF.

The table lists this clone with a count of one. V is TRBV5-4 and J is TRBJ2-5, with 11 bases lining up with TRBD2. Per the germline V gene, CDR1 is SGHNT and CDR2 is YYREEE (reference sequence). V shed 9 bases and J 3 bases; nucleotides not matched to a gene: 7. The CDR3 spans 14 residues. CDR3 sequence: CATLAGAGKETQYF. In DNA form, the CDR3 reads TGTGCCACACTAGCGGGGGCCGGTAAAGAGACCCAGTACTTC.

CDR3 in amino acids: CASSSRGGYTF. CDR3 in DNA: TGTGCCAGCAGCTCAAGGGGTGGCTACACCTTC. V usage is TRBV7-2 and J usage is TRBJ1-2; the D gene is possibly TRBD1 (5 bases). This CDR3 is built from 11 residues. Germline CDR1 SGHTA, CDR2 FQGNSA. The V end was cut by 4 bases, the J end by 7 bases, with 7 bases between.

J is TRBJ2-7 and V is TRBV7-2; D might be TRBD1 (6 bases). CDR3 size: 14 residues. V gave up 2 bases and J gave up 2 bases, with 10 bases separating them. In germline, CDR1 is SGHTA, CDR2 FQGNSA. In DNA, the CDR3 is TGTGCCAGCAGCTTACAGGGGCTCCCCTACGAGCAGTACTTC. This codes for CASSLQGLPYEQYF.

This clone was detected once. The chain has TRBV5-6 and TRBJ1-1, with 8 bases lining up with TRBD1. Germline trimming cut 3 bases from V and 10 bases from J; bases unmatched to any gene: 8. Germline V lookup: CDR1 SGHDT, CDR2 YYEEEE. CDR3 length: 13 residues. CDR3 nucleotides: TGTGCCAGCAGCTCGACAGGGGTTGGAGGAGCTTTCTTT. Its protein is CASSSTGVGGAFF.

The chain employs TRBV4-3 and TRBJ2-7; D might be TRBD1 or TRBD2, each matching 5 bases. Germline CDR1 LGHNA, CDR2 YSLEER. The V gene lost 5 bases and the J gene lost 3 bases, with 17 bases spanning the gap. The CDR3 has 15 amino acids. The CDR3 reads CASSWGFGGDYEQYF. The CDR3 DNA reads as TGCGCCAGCAGCTGGGGTTTTGGGGGAGACTACGAGCAGTACTTC.

This clone was seen once. The chain is built from TRBV7-2 and TRBJ2-7; 10 positions match TRBD1. CDR3 length: 14 amino acids. Per the germline V gene, CDR1 is SGHTA and CDR2 is FQGNSA. V was pared by 2 bases and J by 5 bases, with 3 bases of the junction left unmatched. CDR3 sequence reads: CASSLWTGGNEQYF. CDR3 in DNA: TGTGCCAGCAGCTTATGGACAGGGGGTAACGAGCAGTACTTC.